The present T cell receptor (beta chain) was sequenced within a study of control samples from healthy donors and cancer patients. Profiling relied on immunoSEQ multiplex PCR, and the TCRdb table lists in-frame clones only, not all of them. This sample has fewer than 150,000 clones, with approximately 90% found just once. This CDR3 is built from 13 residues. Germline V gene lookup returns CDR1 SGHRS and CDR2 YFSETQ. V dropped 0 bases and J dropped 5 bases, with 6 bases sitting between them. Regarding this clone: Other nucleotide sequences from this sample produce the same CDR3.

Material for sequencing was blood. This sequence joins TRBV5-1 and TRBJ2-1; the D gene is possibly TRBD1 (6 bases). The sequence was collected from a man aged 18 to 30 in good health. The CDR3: CASSLDRDNEQFF. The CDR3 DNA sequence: TGCGCCAGCAGCTTGGACAGGGACAATGAGCAGTTCTTC.